This is a list of T cell receptor beta chains from one sample in a study of blood T cell repertoires in COVID-19. Sequenced by immunoSEQ multiplex PCR; TCRdb stores in-frame clones only, minus some. The sample contains 200,000 or so clones, 80% to 90% of which appear only once. The source material was peripheral blood. These TCRs come from a woman of 80 years or more with COVID-19, enrolled during active disease. CDR3s include the opening cysteine and the closing phenylalanine or tryptophan. Fields, in order: J gene, V gene, D gene, clone size, CDR3 protein, CDR3 DNA. D genes are given only for firm matches. Clone sizes are given selectively: once, few, many, or a class where the clone is expanded.

j_gene: TRBJ2-1; v_gene: TRBV4-3; d_gene: .; abundance: .; CDR3aa: CASSQDVLINEQFF; CDR3nt: TGCGCCAGCAGCCAAGACGTGCTAATCAATGAGCAGTTCTTC
j_gene: TRBJ1-2; v_gene: TRBV5-5; d_gene: TRBD1; abundance: .; CDR3aa: CASSSGQGALYGYTF; CDR3nt: TGTGCCAGCAGCTCAGGACAGGGGGCACTCTATGGCTACACCTTC
j_gene: TRBJ2-3; v_gene: TRBV6-5; d_gene: .; abundance: .; CDR3aa: CASSPPGTDTQYF; CDR3nt: TGTGCCAGCAGCCCCCCGGGGACAGATACGCAGTATTTT
j_gene: TRBJ1-2; v_gene: TRBV2; d_gene: TRBD1; abundance: few; CDR3aa: CASTRLTGNYGYTF; CDR3nt: TGTGCCAGCACCCGACTGACAGGGAACTATGGCTACACCTTC
j_gene: TRBJ1-6; v_gene: TRBV11-2; d_gene: .; abundance: .; CDR3aa: CASSIRGGPNSPLHF; CDR3nt: TGTGCCAGCAGCATCCGGGGGGGCCCCAATTCACCCCTCCACTTT
j_gene: TRBJ2-5; v_gene: TRBV7-8; d_gene: .; abundance: .; CDR3aa: CASSLGGGQTQYF; CDR3nt: TGTGCCAGCAGCTTAGGGGGGGGGCAGACCCAGTACTTC
j_gene: TRBJ2-3; v_gene: TRBV7-9; d_gene: .; abundance: .; CDR3aa: CASSLGTFGTDTQYF; CDR3nt: TGTGCCAGCAGCTTAGGGACTTTCGGCACAGATACGCAGTATTTT
j_gene: TRBJ2-7; v_gene: TRBV2; d_gene: .; abundance: once; CDR3aa: CASSFHYEQYF; CDR3nt: TGTGCCAGCAGTTTCCATTACGAGCAGTACTTC
j_gene: TRBJ2-5; v_gene: TRBV19; d_gene: .; abundance: .; CDR3aa: CASALRNQETQYF; CDR3nt: TGTGCCAGCGCGCTTAGAAACCAAGAGACCCAGTACTTC
j_gene: TRBJ2-2; v_gene: TRBV18; d_gene: .; abundance: .; CDR3aa: CASSPAGGNTGELFF; CDR3nt: TGTGCCAGCTCACCGGCAGGAGGGAACACCGGGGAGCTGTTTTTT
j_gene: TRBJ2-1; v_gene: TRBV10-3; d_gene: TRBD2; abundance: .; CDR3aa: CAISESVFGPRTSGRGSEQFF; CDR3nt: TGTGCCATCAGTGAGTCGGTCTTCGGACCCCGGACTAGCGGGAGAGGAAGTGAGCAGTTCTTC
j_gene: TRBJ2-2; v_gene: TRBV30; d_gene: TRBD1; abundance: .; CDR3aa: CATHRRGRRTGELFF; CDR3nt: TGTGCCACCCACCGCAGGGGGCGTCGGACCGGGGAGCTGTTTTTT
j_gene: TRBJ2-1; v_gene: TRBV9; d_gene: .; abundance: once; CDR3aa: CASSVGGEREQFF; CDR3nt: TGTGCCAGCAGCGTAGGGGGGGAACGTGAGCAGTTCTTC
j_gene: TRBJ1-1; v_gene: TRBV24-1; d_gene: TRBD1; abundance: .; CDR3aa: CATEDRGYTEAFF; CDR3nt: TGTGCCACCGAGGACAGGGGCTACACTGAAGCTTTCTTT
j_gene: TRBJ1-1; v_gene: TRBV6-5; d_gene: .; abundance: .; CDR3aa: CASSREITEAFF; CDR3nt: TGTGCCAGCAGCCGGGAAATCACTGAAGCTTTCTTT
j_gene: TRBJ2-3; v_gene: TRBV7-2; d_gene: TRBD2; abundance: .; CDR3aa: CASSPWTSGASTDTQYF; CDR3nt: TGTGCCAGCAGCCCGTGGACTAGCGGGGCTAGCACAGATACGCAGTATTTT
j_gene: TRBJ1-6; v_gene: TRBV4-1; d_gene: .; abundance: .; CDR3aa: CASSQEEGPGSSYNSPLHF; CDR3nt: TGCGCCAGCAGCCAAGAGGAGGGGCCAGGGAGCTCCTATAATTCACCCCTCCACTTT
j_gene: TRBJ2-1; v_gene: TRBV11-1; d_gene: TRBD2; abundance: few; CDR3aa: CASSLGSSGSYNEQFF; CDR3nt: TGTGCCAGCAGCTTAGGGAGTAGCGGGAGCTACAATGAGCAGTTCTTC
j_gene: TRBJ1-5; v_gene: TRBV27; d_gene: .; abundance: .; CDR3aa: CASSFGWSGNQPQHF; CDR3nt: TGTGCCAGCAGTTTTGGGTGGTCAGGGAATCAGCCCCAGCATTTT
j_gene: TRBJ2-1; v_gene: TRBV9; d_gene: .; abundance: .; CDR3aa: CASSVGQGQGLREQFF; CDR3nt: TGTGCCAGCAGCGTAGGCCAAGGGCAGGGGTTGAGGGAGCAGTTCTTC
j_gene: TRBJ1-2; v_gene: TRBV7-9; d_gene: .; abundance: .; CDR3aa: CASSGGNYGYTF; CDR3nt: TGTGCCAGCAGCGGGGGGAACTATGGCTACACCTTC
j_gene: TRBJ2-1; v_gene: TRBV19; d_gene: TRBD2; abundance: many; CDR3aa: CASIPPGGNEQFF; CDR3nt: TGTGCCAGTATACCCCCGGGGGGGAATGAGCAGTTCTTC
j_gene: TRBJ2-1; v_gene: TRBV4-2; d_gene: .; abundance: .; CDR3aa: CASSRGSSSYNEQFF; CDR3nt: TGTGCCAGCAGCCGTGGCTCCAGCTCCTACAATGAGCAGTTCTTC
j_gene: TRBJ1-2; v_gene: TRBV28; d_gene: TRBD1; abundance: .; CDR3aa: CASSLIDRVNGYTF; CDR3nt: TGTGCCAGCAGTCTTATCGACAGGGTAAATGGCTACACCTTC
j_gene: TRBJ1-1; v_gene: TRBV19; d_gene: TRBD1; abundance: .; CDR3aa: CASSMTGYTEAFF; CDR3nt: TGTGCCAGTAGTATGACAGGGTACACTGAAGCTTTCTTT
j_gene: TRBJ2-1; v_gene: TRBV3-1/TRBV3-2; d_gene: TRBD2; abundance: .; CDR3aa: CASSQLSGRVYNEQFF; CDR3nt: TGTGCCAGCAGCCAACTTAGCGGGAGGGTTTACAATGAGCAGTTCTTC
j_gene: TRBJ2-5; v_gene: TRBV12-3/TRBV12-4; d_gene: .; abundance: .; CDR3aa: CASSLARDETQYF; CDR3nt: TGTGCCAGCAGCCTTGCTAGAGATGAGACCCAGTACTTC
j_gene: TRBJ1-5; v_gene: TRBV7-6; d_gene: TRBD1; abundance: .; CDR3aa: CASSLEGDRGQPQHF; CDR3nt: TGTGCCAGCAGCTTAGAGGGAGACAGGGGTCAGCCCCAGCATTTT
j_gene: TRBJ2-6; v_gene: TRBV19; d_gene: .; abundance: .; CDR3aa: CASSEVGGTIGANVLTF; CDR3nt: TGTGCCAGTAGTGAAGTTGGGGGCACCATTGGGGCCAACGTCCTGACTTTC
j_gene: TRBJ1-1; v_gene: TRBV21-1; d_gene: .; abundance: .; CDR3aa: CASSTRPSWGRTNTEAFF; CDR3nt: TGTGCCAGCAGCACCCGGCCGTCTTGGGGCAGGACGAACACTGAAGCTTTCTTT
j_gene: TRBJ2-7; v_gene: TRBV10-3; d_gene: .; abundance: .; CDR3aa: CAISEKRGWDYEQYF; CDR3nt: TGTGCCATCAGTGAGAAAAGGGGATGGGACTACGAGCAGTACTTC
j_gene: TRBJ1-2; v_gene: TRBV3-1/TRBV3-2; d_gene: .; abundance: few; CDR3aa: CASSHELGGYGYTF; CDR3nt: TGTGCCAGCAGCCATGAGCTCGGCGGCTATGGCTACACCTTC
j_gene: TRBJ1-2; v_gene: TRBV27; d_gene: .; abundance: .; CDR3aa: CASSSNRDYGYTF; CDR3nt: TGTGCCAGCAGTTCGAACAGGGACTATGGCTACACCTTC